Below are 20 T cell receptor beta chains sequenced from a single sample in a study of identical twins. In TCRdb, the 5' RACE reads were re-called with MiXCR into one record per CDR3 protein. The table shows some 560,000 distinct CDR3 sequences, with more than 9% occurring only once. This same sample was also part of a study on yellow fever vaccine responses in identical twins.

The sequenced sample was PBMCs. The receptors originated from a woman aged 18 to 35 in good health.

This clonotype was recorded a few times. V and J are TRBV4-1 and TRBJ2-5; D gene ambiguous. Germline V lookup: CDR1 MGHRA, CDR2 YSYEKL. The ends were cut back, 8 bases at V and 0 bases at J, with 19 bases in the middle. The CDR3 sequence is 16 residues long. The DNA of the CDR3 is TGCGCCAGCTCTCCGTGGCCCGAGGCCCACCAAGAGACCCAGTACTTC. Protein: CASSPWPEAHQETQYF.

This clonotype was recorded at least ten times. This chain uses TRBV15 with TRBJ1-2, with D maybe TRBD1 (6 bases). V shed 0 bases and J shed 6 bases, with 17 bases lying between them. Germline loops: CDR1 LNHNV, CDR2 YYDKDF (reference sequence). The CDR3 runs to 16 residues. The DNA for the CDR3 is TGTGCCACCAGCAGAGATGGTTGGGCAGGGGATCATGGCTACACCTTC. It specifies CATSRDGWAGDHGYTF.

This clonotype was observed at least ten times. The chain carries TRBV15 and TRBJ2-7; D unclear. The CDR3 loop spans 15 amino acids. The germline CDR1 and CDR2 sequences are LNHNV and YYDKDF (reference sequence). V was trimmed by 0 bases and J by 5 bases, leaving 14 bases between them. In nucleotides, the CDR3 is TGTGCCACCAGCAGAGATCTCGGCACAACGGACGAGCAGTACTTC. Translation gives CATSRDLGTTDEQYF.

The chain couples TRBV11-2 to TRBJ2-3; D is unresolved. CDR3 length: 16 residues. Per germline, CDR1 SGHAT and CDR2 FQNNGV. V dropped 5 bases and J dropped 0 bases, with 15 bases sitting between them. This CDR3 is CASSEPRTLSTDTQYF. The CDR3 nucleotides are TGTGCCAGCAGCGAACCACGGACCCTTAGCACAGATACGCAGTATTTT.

In this sample, this clonotype turned up many times. The chain carries TRBV5-1 and TRBJ2-2; 10 positions match TRBD2. Germline V gene data show CDR1 as SGHRS and CDR2 as YFSETQ. The V gene end was trimmed by 4 bases and the J gene end by 4 bases; junction bases not matched to a gene: 13. CDR3 length: 18 amino acids. In nucleotides, the CDR3 is TGCGCCAGCAGCCTGGAAAGCCTGGGACTAGCGCGCACCGGGGAGCTGTTTTTT. Its protein is CASSLESLGLARTGELFF.

This clonotype occurred a few times. V is TRBV5-6 and J is TRBJ2-1, with 8 bases that match TRBD2. The V gene's germline CDR1 is SGHDT and CDR2 YYEEEE. The CDR3 covers 17 residues. The junction had 14 bases not matched to a gene; V was cut back by 3 bases and J by 6 bases. The CDR3 here is CASSWIERESGFNEQFF. The CDR3 nucleotides read TGTGCCAGCAGCTGGATTGAGCGGGAGAGTGGCTTCAATGAGCAGTTCTTC.

Concerning this clonotype itself: A read error may explain this, as a much larger clone is one base away. The gene calls are TRBV5-1 and TRBJ2-4; weak D call: TRBD1 (5 bases). CDR3 size: 15 residues. Germline V gene data show CDR1 as SGHRS and CDR2 as YFSETQ. V lost 3 bases to trimming and J lost 0 bases, with 10 bases between them. The CDR3 nucleotides read TGCGCCAGCAGCTCTGCGGACACAGCCAAAAACATTCAGTACTTC. This encodes CASSSADTAKNIQYF.

The table lists this clonotype with many counts. The V call is TRBV4-1, the J call TRBJ1-2; D unclear. This CDR3 contains 13 residues. V lost 4 bases to trimming and J lost 2 bases, with 8 bases between them. CDR1 and CDR2 (germline): MGHRA, YSYEKL. The CDR3 protein is CASSLSGNYGYTF. As DNA, the CDR3 is TGCGCCAGCAGCCTATCCGGAAACTATGGCTACACCTTC.

This clonotype was recorded only once. The chain is built from TRBV12-3 or TRBV12-4 and TRBJ2-7; either TRBD1 or TRBD2 may fit D (6 bases each). The CDR3 totals 19 residues. V was shortened by 5 bases and J by 0 bases, with 26 bases between the two germline ends. CDR3: CASSPLGGAGFLSSYEQYF. CDR3 nucleotide sequence: TGTGCCAGCAGTCCACTCGGGGGCGCAGGCTTCCTAAGCTCCTACGAGCAGTACTTC.

V usage is TRBV5-1 and J usage is TRBJ2-2; 7 nucleotides agree with TRBD2. The germline V gene has CDR1 SGHRS and CDR2 YFSETQ. Germline trimming cut 7 bases from V and 7 bases from J; bases unmatched to any gene: 13. The CDR3 spans 15 residues. CDR3 nucleotides: TGCGCCAGCTCTACCGTTGGTGGCGGGAGCGGGGAGCTGTTTTTT. Its translation: CASSTVGGGSGELFF.

The chain has TRBV5-1 and TRBJ2-7; D is perhaps TRBD1 or TRBD2 (6 bases each). Germline CDR1 reads SGHRS; CDR2 reads YFSETQ. The V gene lost 3 bases and the J gene lost 2 bases, with 18 bases spanning the gap. The CDR3 has 16 residues. This chain's CDR3 is CASSWGVRGRTYEQYF. The DNA of the CDR3 is TGCGCCAGCAGCTGGGGGGTCAGGGGAAGAACCTACGAGCAGTACTTC.

The rearrangement uses TRBV11-1 and TRBJ2-1; 12 nucleotides agree with TRBD2. The germline V gene encodes CDR1 SGHAT and CDR2 FQDESV (reference sequence). J lost 3 bases, V lost 3 bases, and 18 bases had no gene match. The CDR3 covers 21 residues. As DNA, the CDR3 is TGTGCCAGCAGCTTCCCGCGGAGGGTTGCTAGCGGGGGGGCCGTCTACAATGAGCAGTTCTTC. Its protein is CASSFPRRVASGGAVYNEQFF.

This clonotype has at least ten counts. J is TRBJ2-3 and V is TRBV12-3 or TRBV12-4; D may match TRBD1 or TRBD2 (5 bases each). Trimming shortened V by 7 bases and J by 6 bases, and 11 bases separated the two germline ends. The CDR3 runs to 12 residues. The CDR3 region has the DNA TGTGCCAGCACTCCGGGGCGGGATACGCAGTATTTT. It is translated as CASTPGRDTQYF.

This sequence joins TRBV7-9 and TRBJ2-7, with 9 bases lining up with TRBD2. The CDR3 totals 14 residues. The J segment lost 5 bases and the V segment lost 3 bases, leaving 5 bases of the junction unmatched. In germline, CDR1 is SEHNR, CDR2 FQNEAQ (reference sequence). CDR3 sequence: CASSFQRGVHEQYF. The CDR3 region has the DNA TGTGCCAGCAGCTTTCAGCGGGGGGTTCACGAGCAGTACTTC.

The chain carries TRBV7-2 and TRBJ2-3; D not resolved. V shed 0 bases and J shed 9 bases, with 10 bases lying between them. The CDR3 covers 13 residues. Germline V CDR1 and CDR2: SGHTA, FQGNSA. CDR3 residues: CASSLAQAGTQYF. The CDR3 DNA follows: TGTGCCAGCAGCTTAGCGCAAGCCGGGACGCAGTATTTT.

The CDR3 reads CASSQVPGSPLHF. CDR3 DNA sequence: TGTGCCAGCAGCCAAGTGCCGGGTTCACCCCTCCACTTT. V is TRBV3-1 and J is TRBJ1-6, with D unresolved. CDR1 is LGHDT and CDR2 is YNNKEL in the germline V gene (reference sequence). The germline V and J ends were trimmed by 1 base and 9 bases, with 7 bases remaining between them. The CDR3 is 13 amino acids.

This clonotype was counted many times. The chain carries TRBV29-1 and TRBJ2-3; no firm D call. Germline loops: CDR1 SQVTM, CDR2 ANQGSEA. CDR3 length: 16 residues. V dropped 6 bases and J dropped 3 bases, with 22 bases sitting between them. DNA of the CDR3: TGCAGCGTGACCCCTGGAGCCCCTGGCTCTACAGATACGCAGTATTTT. Translating gives CSVTPGAPGSTDTQYF.

This clonotype was detected a few times. The chain employs TRBV7-2 and TRBJ1-2; D not certain. With 3 bases removed from V and 3 bases from J, the gap between germline ends came to 11 bases. Germline CDR1 SGHTA, CDR2 FQGNSA. This CDR3 has 14 amino acids. The CDR3, as DNA: TGTGCCAGCAGCTTCGGTCCAGGTGACTATGGCTACACCTTC. Translation: CASSFGPGDYGYTF.

The chain recombines TRBV2 with TRBJ2-3; D is unclear. The CDR3 covers 15 residues. V lost 7 bases and J lost 2, with 16 bases in between. The germline V gene has CDR1 SNHLY and CDR2 FYNNEI. The CDR3: CASILQSPHTDTQYF. In DNA, the CDR3 is TGTGCCAGCATCCTACAGTCCCCGCACACAGATACGCAGTATTTT.

The chain uses TRBV9 and TRBJ2-1, with D uncertain. Germline-derived CDR1 and CDR2 are SGDLS and YYNGEE. The CDR3 is 13 residues long. The V end lost 0 bases, the J end lost 10 bases, and 11 bases lay between the germline ends. CDR3 protein: CASSVDRSGEQFF. CDR3 sequence (DNA): TGTGCCAGCAGCGTAGATCGGAGTGGGGAGCAGTTCTTC.